This T cell receptor (beta chain) was identified in a study of blood T cell repertoires in COVID-19. About the study: The cDNA or gDNA used as material had been derived from T cells, B-cell-depleted T cells, or PBMCs.

The authors' processing: By means of reference gene primer amplification, nucleated cell counts were estimated. Method: immunoSEQ multiplex PCR; TCRdb's copy keeps in-frame clones and lacks some. D and trimming were read from the DNA, whereas the V and J calls and clone size are those reported in that table. The sample holds a few hundred thousand clones, more than 70% seen once. The germline CDR1 and CDR2 sequences are SGHTA and FQGNSA. The CDR3 has 16 amino acids. The V segment lost 1 base and the J segment 2 bases; nucleotides outside the gene matches: 5. The sequenced sample was PBMCs or T cells enriched from blood (not recorded which). This receptor was obtained from a young woman who had been exposed to COVID-19. The chain links TRBV7-2 to TRBJ2-3; 8 bases align to TRBD1. The CDR3 protein is CASSLVGTGATDTQYF. In DNA, the CDR3 is TGTGCCAGCAGCTTAGTTGGGACAGGAGCCACAGATACGCAGTATTTT.